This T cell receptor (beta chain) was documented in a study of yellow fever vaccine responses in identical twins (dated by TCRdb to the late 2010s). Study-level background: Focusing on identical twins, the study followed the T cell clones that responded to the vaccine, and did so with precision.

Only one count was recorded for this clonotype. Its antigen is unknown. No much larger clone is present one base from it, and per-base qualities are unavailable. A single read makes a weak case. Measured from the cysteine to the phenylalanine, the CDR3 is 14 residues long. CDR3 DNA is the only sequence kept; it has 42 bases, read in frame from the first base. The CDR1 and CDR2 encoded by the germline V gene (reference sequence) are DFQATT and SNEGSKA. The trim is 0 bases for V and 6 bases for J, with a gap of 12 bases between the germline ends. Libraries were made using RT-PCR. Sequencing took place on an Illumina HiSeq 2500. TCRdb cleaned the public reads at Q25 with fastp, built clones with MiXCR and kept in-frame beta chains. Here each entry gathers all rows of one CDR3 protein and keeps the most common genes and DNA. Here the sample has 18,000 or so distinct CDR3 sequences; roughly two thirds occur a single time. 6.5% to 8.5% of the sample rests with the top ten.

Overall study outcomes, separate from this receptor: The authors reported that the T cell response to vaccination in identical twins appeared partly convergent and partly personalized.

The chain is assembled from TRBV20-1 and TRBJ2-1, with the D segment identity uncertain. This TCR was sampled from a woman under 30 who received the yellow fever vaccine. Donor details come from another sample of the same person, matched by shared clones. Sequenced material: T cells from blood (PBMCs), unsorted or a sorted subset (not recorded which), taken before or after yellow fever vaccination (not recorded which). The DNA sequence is TGCAGTGCTAGAGATCGTGGTTGGACCAATGAGCAGTTCTTC. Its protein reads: CSARDRGWTNEQFF.